Presented here are 13 T cell receptor beta chains from one specimen sequenced in a study of blood T cell repertoires in COVID-19. The data were produced by immunoSEQ multiplex PCR, yet TCRdb's version contains in-frame clones alone and is incomplete. The top ten hold about 5% of the sample, which has about 170,000 clones, 85% to 95% seen once. The sequenced sample was peripheral blood. The receptors shown here come from a woman aged 45-59 years with acute or convalescent COVID-19.

This sequence joins TRBV4-1 and TRBJ2-3; the match to TRBD2 covers 7 bases. This CDR3 is 15 amino acids long. The V gene end was trimmed by 5 bases and the J gene end by 1 base; junction bases not matched to a gene: 6. Germline CDR1 MGHRA, CDR2 YSYEKL. The CDR3 reads CASSFSGEGTDTQYF. DNA for the CDR3: TGCGCCAGCAGCTTCAGCGGGGAAGGCACAGATACGCAGTATTTT.

The rearrangement uses TRBV10-3 and TRBJ1-2; 10 bases align to TRBD1. The junction had 8 bases not matched to a gene; V was cut back by 4 bases and J by 6 bases. Germline CDR1 is ENHRY and CDR2 is SYGVKD. The CDR3 extends over 15 amino acids. CDR3 loop: CAISASPGTGDGYTF. The CDR3 DNA follows: TGTGCCATCAGTGCCTCACCTGGGACAGGGGATGGCTACACCTTC.

The chain has TRBV10-3 and TRBJ1-1; TRBD1 matches 7 bases. Germline-derived CDR1 and CDR2 are ENHRY and SYGVKD. This CDR3 has 14 amino acids. The J segment lost 2 bases and the V segment lost 6 bases, leaving 6 bases of the junction unmatched. CDR3 bases: TGTGCCATCAGGTTTCAGGGGGAAAACACTGAAGCTTTCTTT. Protein sequence: CAIRFQGENTEAFF.

V gene TRBV24-1 combines with J gene TRBJ2-7, with 14 bases lining up with TRBD2. The V gene's germline CDR1 is KGHDR and CDR2 SFDVKD. V dropped 3 bases and J dropped 5; count of bases not matched to a gene: 2. The CDR3 is 15 amino acids. CDR3: CATSDRLAGGHEQYF. The CDR3 bases are TGTGCCACCAGTGATCGACTAGCGGGAGGGCACGAGCAGTACTTC.

The chain combines TRBV3-1 (or the pseudogene TRBV3-2) with TRBJ1-6, with 8 bases matching TRBD1. Losses at the gene ends were 2 bases for V and 14 bases for J; bases not matched to a gene: 5. Germline CDR1 reads LGHDT; CDR2 reads YNNKEL (reference sequence). The CDR3 totals 13 residues. CDR3 sequence: CASSQTDRAALHF. In DNA, the CDR3 is TGTGCCAGCAGCCAAACGGACAGGGCGGCCCTCCACTTT.

This clone was observed a few times. This chain connects TRBV5-1 to TRBJ1-3, with 9 bases lining up with TRBD1. The CDR3 sequence is 15 residues long. Germline V CDR1 and CDR2: SGHRS, YFSETQ. The J segment lost 0 bases and the V segment lost 4 bases, leaving 2 bases of the junction unmatched. CDR3 in amino acids: CASSPDRGSGNTIYF. The CDR3 DNA reads TGCGCCAGCAGCCCGGACAGGGGCTCTGGAAACACCATATATTTT. Complete variable domain (other parts from reference TRBV5-1 and TRBJ1-3): KAGVTQTPRYLIKTRGQQVTLSCSPISGHRSVSWYQQTPGQGLQFLFEYFSETQRNKGNFPGRFSGRQFSNSRSEMNVSTLELGDSALYLCASSPDRGSGNTIYFGEGSWLTVV.

V gene TRBV7-2 combines with J gene TRBJ1-5; D is unclear. The CDR3 sequence is 13 residues long. V was pared by 6 bases and J by 7 bases, with 13 bases between. CDR1 SGHTA and CDR2 FQGNSA come from the germline V gene. CDR3 nucleotides: TGTGCCAGCAGTCTAACGGGTAGCCAGCCCCAGCATTTT. This encodes CASSLTGSQPQHF.

The gene calls are TRBV7-9 and TRBJ1-2, with TRBD1 matching over 8 bases. Germline CDR1 reads SEHNR; CDR2 reads FQNEAQ (reference sequence). J was trimmed by 0 bases and V by 6 bases; bases with no gene match: 12. CDR3 size: 17 residues. CDR3 nucleotides: TGTGCCAGCAGGCGTCCGGGACAGGAATTAGCTAACTATGGCTACACCTTC. This sequence encodes CASRRPGQELANYGYTF.

The gene calls are TRBV3-1 (or the pseudogene TRBV3-2) and TRBJ1-1; D may be TRBD1 (6 bases). The CDR3 loop spans 16 amino acids. Germline V lookup: CDR1 LGHDT, CDR2 YNNKEL (reference sequence). Trimming took off 0 bases at V and 0 bases at J, with 11 bases between the two ends. CDR3 DNA sequence: TGTGCCAGCAGCCAAGAGGGACACCCCATGAACACTGAAGCTTTCTTT. This sequence encodes CASSQEGHPMNTEAFF.

The chain employs TRBV28 and TRBJ1-1; D uncertain. Between the trimmed V and J ends, which lost 3 bases and 1 base, there was a span of 9 bases. Germline V CDR1 and CDR2: MDHEN, SYDVKM. The CDR3 runs 14 residues. CDR3 region: CASSFSGRNTEAFF. As DNA, the CDR3 is TGTGCCAGCAGTTTCTCGGGAAGGAACACTGAAGCTTTCTTT.

This chain joins TRBV27 and TRBJ2-2; 12 bases map to TRBD1. The junction had 11 bases not matched to a gene; V was cut back by 5 bases and J by 4 bases. Germline V gene lookup returns CDR1 MNHEY and CDR2 SMNVEV (reference sequence). This CDR3 comprises 18 residues. CDR3 amino acids: CASSRKGTGGTATGELFF. The CDR3 DNA sequence: TGTGCCAGCAGTCGAAAAGGGACAGGGGGCACAGCCACCGGGGAGCTGTTTTTT.

The chain uses TRBV24-1 and TRBJ1-2; D may be TRBD1 (6 bases). Germline assignment: CDR1 KGHDR and CDR2 SFDVKD. V lost 3 bases, J lost 4 bases, and 23 bases lay in between. The CDR3 contains 18 residues. The CDR3 region is CATSDPRLQGSWVYGYTF. The CDR3, as DNA: TGTGCCACCAGTGATCCCCGCTTACAGGGAAGTTGGGTCTATGGCTACACCTTC.

The chain employs TRBV19 and TRBJ1-5, with 10 bases fitting TRBD1. Losses at the gene ends were 7 bases for V and 5 bases for J; bases not matched to a gene: 8. The CDR3 length is 15 residues. CDR1 and CDR2 from the germline V gene are LNHDA and SQIVND (reference sequence). Here the CDR3 reads CASTYRDRGHQPQHF. The CDR3 DNA sequence: TGTGCCAGTACTTACCGGGACAGGGGTCATCAGCCCCAGCATTTT.